This TCR beta chain stems from a study of T cells after yellow fever vaccination. Study-level findings and limits: After the booster, roughly 96% of CD4 and more than 85% of CD8 primary-response clones were re-detected. Researchers noted that a small share of clonotypes showed up in both CD4 and CD8 compartments.

This clonotype was picked up a small number of times. Its specificity is not known. Germline CDR1 DFQATT, CDR2 SNEGSKA (reference sequence). J gave up 8 bases and V 0 bases, and 8 bases lay outside the gene matches. The CDR3 runs 14 residues. TCRdb itself ran the 5' RACE reads through MiXCR, one entry per CDR3 protein. The table shows hundreds of thousands of distinct CDR3 sequences, with around an eighth occurring only once. The sequenced sample was PBMCs, obtained on the day of the yellow fever booster vaccination. The TCR comes from a man younger than 45 who received the YFV17D yellow fever vaccine. V is TRBV20-1 and J is TRBJ1-2; 8 bases are shared with TRBD1. CDR3 protein: CSAREDRESEGYTF. The CDR3 DNA reads TGCAGTGCTAGAGAGGACAGGGAGTCAGAAGGCTACACCTTC.